One and the same sample provided the 2 T cell receptor beta chains below, sequenced in a study of chemoradiotherapy in HPV16-positive cancers. The data were produced by immunoSEQ multiplex PCR, yet TCRdb's version contains in-frame clones alone and is incomplete. The profile shows roughly 4,700 clones, roughly 72% of them singletons. The specimen comprised tumor tissue, sampled from a patient who underwent chemoradiotherapy. Receptor source: a human donor with HPV-associated anogenital cancer.

The chain combines TRBV28 with TRBJ1-5; 7 nucleotides line up with TRBD1. V was pared by 11 bases and J by 3 bases, with 10 bases of the junction left unmatched. Germline CDR1 is MDHEN and CDR2 is SYDVKM. CDR3 length: 14 amino acids. The CDR3 nucleotides are TGTGCCCATGGGGGGGACAGCTCCAATCAGCCCCAGCATTTT. It translates to CAHGGDSSNQPQHF.

V is TRBV19 and J is TRBJ2-7, with TRBD1 identical over 9 bases. Trimming took 5 bases from V and 6 from J; bases not matched to a gene: 11. CDR1 is LNHDA and CDR2 is SQIVND in the germline V gene (reference sequence). This CDR3 has 15 amino acids. As DNA, the CDR3 is TGTGCCAGTAGTTTCCAGGGACAGGGAGAAAGCGAGCAGTACTTC. The encoded protein is CASSFQGQGESEQYF. The full variable domain, rest sourced from reference TRBV19 and TRBJ2-7, is DGGITQSPKYLFRKEGQNVTLSCEQNLNHDAMYWYRQDPGQGLRLIYYSQIVNDFQKGDIAEGYSVSREKKESFPLTVTSAQKNPTAFYLCASSFQGQGESEQYFGPGTRLTVT.